This is a list of T cell receptor beta chains from one sample in a study of blood T cells in healthy people across ages. TCRdb re-derived calls from the 5' RACE reads in MiXCR, one entry per CDR3 protein. The data contain over 600,000 distinct CDR3 sequences, about half of them seen just once; the ten biggest clones take up 15% to 20%. Sequenced material: blood. Receptors were obtained from a man older than 75 in good health. Both conserved end residues are part of each CDR3. The order of the fields is D gene, clone size, V gene, CDR3 length, J gene, CDR3 DNA, CDR3 protein. The D gene is left open where the match is weak. Expanded clones are given a class, and other clones once, few, many or no size at all.

>NA|NA|TRBV11-3|14|TRBJ2-5
TGTGCCAGCAGCTTAGTTGCCAGCCAAGAGACCCAGTACTTC
CASSLVASQETQYF
>TRBD2|few|TRBV30|16|TRBJ2-5
TGTGCCTGGAGTGAGACCGGGAGGGCAGGTAGAGAGACCCAGTACTTC
CAWSETGRAGRETQYF
>TRBD1|few|TRBV12-3/TRBV12-4|15|TRBJ2-1
TGTGCCAGCAGTCTGGACAGGGGGCCATGGAATGAGCAGTTCTTC
CASSLDRGPWNEQFF
>TRBD2|many|TRBV12-3/TRBV12-4|18|TRBJ2-3
TGTGCCAGCACCACACGCCTCGACGGACTAGCGGTAACAGATACGCAGTATTTT
CASTTRLDGLAVTDTQYF
>NA|once|TRBV30|14|TRBJ2-1
TGTGCCTGGAGTCCAGGGCTATACTACAATGAGCAGTTCTTC
CAWSPGLYYNEQFF
>NA|NA|TRBV3-1|13|TRBJ2-1
TGTGCCAGCAGCCCGACTAGTCGCAATGAGCAGTTCTTC
CASSPTSRNEQFF
>TRBD1|once|TRBV20-1|14|TRBJ2-7
TGCAGTGCTTGGGTCCGGGACAGCCTTTACGAGCAGTACTTC
CSAWVRDSLYEQYF
>NA|NA|TRBV12-3/TRBV12-4|15|TRBJ2-7
TGTGCCAGCAGTTATCGGATCCGGGGACCCTACGAGCAGTACTTC
CASSYRIRGPYEQYF
>NA|once|TRBV21-1|12|TRBJ1-1
TGTGCCAGCGGATACAGGTACACTGAAGCTTTCTTT
CASGYRYTEAFF
>TRBD1|NA|TRBV6-5|11|TRBJ1-1
TGTGCCAGCAGTTCACAGGGGGGAGCTTTCTTT
CASSSQGGAFF
>NA|NA|TRBV2|15|TRBJ2-7
TGTGCCAGCAGTGAATTCGGGCGGGGTTCCTACGAGCAGTACTTC
CASSEFGRGSYEQYF
>NA|NA|TRBV20-1|12|TRBJ1-1
TGCAGTGCTAGAGGATCGGACACTGAAGCTTTCTTT
CSARGSDTEAFF
>TRBD2|NA|TRBV28|15|TRBJ2-7
TGTGCCAGCAGCCCTGCGACTAGCTACTCCTACGAGCAGTACTTC
CASSPATSYSYEQYF
>TRBD1|NA|TRBV20-1|14|TRBJ2-1
TGCAGTGCTATCCGGACAGGGGCCCGCGGTGAGCAGTTCTTC
CSAIRTGARGEQFF
>NA|NA|TRBV28|13|TRBJ2-1
TGTGCCAGCAGTGCGCCGGGCCCCCGGGAGCAGTTCTTC
CASSAPGPREQFF
>NA|NA|TRBV29-1|12|TRBJ2-7
TGCAGCGTTACGGAGAGCTCCTACGAGCAGTACTTC
CSVTESSYEQYF
>NA|NA|TRBV12-3/TRBV12-4|13|TRBJ2-7
TGTGCCAGCATCGGAATGGCCTACAATGAGCAGTACTTC
CASIGMAYNEQYF
>NA|NA|TRBV20-1|14|TRBJ2-3
TGCAGTGCTGAAGAGCGGTTTCGGACAGATACGCAGTATTTT
CSAEERFRTDTQYF
>NA|NA|TRBV27|14|TRBJ1-2
TGTGCCAGCAGTTCTCAGGGGATGAACTATGGCTACACCTTC
CASSSQGMNYGYTF
>TRBD1|few|TRBV10-3|14|TRBJ2-2
TGTGCCGCCACCGGGACAGAGAACACCGGGGAGCTGTTTTTT
CAATGTENTGELFF
>NA|few|TRBV5-1|14|TRBJ2-4
TGCGCCAGCAGCGCCAACGGGGGTGGTGACATTCAGTACTTC
CASSANGGGDIQYF
>NA|NA|TRBV2|13|TRBJ2-5
TGTGCCAGCAGACAGGGACTCGAAGAGACCCAGTACTTC
CASRQGLEETQYF
>TRBD2|NA|TRBV5-1|16|TRBJ2-5
TGCGCCAGCAGCTTGGGCGGGACTAGCGGTGAAGAGACCCAGTACTTC
CASSLGGTSGEETQYF
>TRBD1|NA|TRBV25-1|12|TRBJ1-2
TGCGCCTGGGACAGGGACTACTATGGCTACACCTTC
CAWDRDYYGYTF
>NA|NA|TRBV4-1|14|TRBJ2-5
TGCGCCAGCAGCCAAGATATTACATCAGAGACCCAGTACTTC
CASSQDITSETQYF
>TRBD1|NA|TRBV30|14|TRBJ2-7
TGTGCCTGGAGACGACAGGGGATGATCTACGAGCAGTACTTC
CAWRRQGMIYEQYF
>TRBD2|NA|TRBV20-1|14|TRBJ2-4
TGCAGTGCCCAAGAGGGTAGCGGGACGGAGGCCCAGTACTTC
CSAQEGSGTEAQYF
>TRBD2|NA|TRBV20-1|15|TRBJ2-7
TGCAGTGCTAGAGCCCTGCCGGGACTAGCCTACGAGCAGTACTTC
CSARALPGLAYEQYF
>TRBD2|few|TRBV20-1|14|TRBJ2-4
TGCAGTGCTGGCGAGAGCGGGAGAGGTTACATTCAGTACTTC
CSAGESGRGYIQYF
>TRBD2|few|TRBV6-5|13|TRBJ2-7
TGTGCCAGCAGATCCGGGACTACCTACGAGCAGTACTTC
CASRSGTTYEQYF
>NA|NA|TRBV10-1|14|TRBJ2-3
TGCGCCAGCAGCCGGGACCTAATTTGGGATACGCAGTATTTT
CASSRDLIWDTQYF
>NA|few|TRBV4-1|15|TRBJ2-2
TGCGCCAGCAAATTGGGCCCAGGCGGGACCGGGGAGCTGTTTTTT
CASKLGPGGTGELFF
>NA|NA|TRBV14|14|TRBJ1-2
TGTGCCAGCAGCCAAAAAGGGCTTACTGACGGCTACACCTTC
CASSQKGLTDGYTF
>NA|few|TRBV4-3|13|TRBJ2-5
TGCGCCAGCAGCTTGGACGGACAAGAGACCCAGTACTTC
CASSLDGQETQYF
>TRBD1|few|TRBV6-5|16|TRBJ2-1
TGTGCCAGCAGTAAGGGGACAGGGCGATCCTACAATGAGCAGTTCTTC
CASSKGTGRSYNEQFF
>NA|NA|TRBV4-2|13|TRBJ1-1
TGTGCCAGCAGGGAGGGGGGGGCCCTGAGGGCTTTCTTT
CASREGGALRAFF
>NA|once|TRBV4-3|15|TRBJ2-1
TGCGCCAGCAGCCAAGAGCCCAACAGGGTCGCGGAGCAGTTCTTC
CASSQEPNRVAEQFF
>TRBD1|NA|TRBV28|15|TRBJ1-1
TGTGCCAGCACTCCGAGCGGGACAGGGAAGCCTGAAGCTTTCTTT
CASTPSGTGKPEAFF
>TRBD2|NA|TRBV12-3/TRBV12-4|14|TRBJ2-5
TGTGCCAGCAGTTCAAGGACTAGCCAAGAGACCCAGTACTTC
CASSSRTSQETQYF
>NA|many|TRBV2|13|TRBJ1-5
TGTGCCAGCAGAATCGACAGCAATCAGCCCCAGCATTTT
CASRIDSNQPQHF
>TRBD2|few|TRBV4-2|15|TRBJ2-1
TGTGCCAGCAGCCAAGATGGCGGGAGGGGGAATGAGCAGTTCTTC
CASSQDGGRGNEQFF
>NA|NA|TRBV7-2|15|TRBJ2-3
TGTGCCAGCAGCTTAGAACGGATTAGCACAGATACGCAGTATTTT
CASSLERISTDTQYF
>NA|NA|TRBV9|16|TRBJ2-5
TGTGCCAGCAGCGTAGGAGCTCTGGTGAGCCAAGAGACCCAGTACTTC
CASSVGALVSQETQYF
>NA|NA|TRBV11-2|13|TRBJ2-7
TGTGCCAGCAGCTCGGGACTGAACTACGAGCAGTACTTC
CASSSGLNYEQYF
>NA|NA|TRBV5-1|15|TRBJ2-1
TGCGCCAGCAGCCCGGGACCAGGGTTCGACAATGAGCAGTTCTTC
CASSPGPGFDNEQFF
>TRBD1|NA|TRBV7-2|15|TRBJ2-7
TGTGCCAGCAGCTTAGCGCCCGGACAGGGGGGCGAGCAGTACTTC
CASSLAPGQGGEQYF
>TRBD1|NA|TRBV7-2|19|TRBJ2-7
TGTGCCAGCAGCTCGTCCGGGACAGGGGGCCTAGCGGGCTCCTACGAGCAGTACTTC
CASSSSGTGGLAGSYEQYF
>NA|few|TRBV25-1|13|TRBJ2-1
TGTGCCAGCACTCTGGGGGTTAACAATGAGCAGTTCTTC
CASTLGVNNEQFF
>TRBD2|NA|TRBV11-2|18|TRBJ2-5
TGTGCCAGCAGCTTAGTAAGGTCTGCGGGACTAGATTACAATGAGCAGTACTTC
CASSLVRSAGLDYNEQYF
>TRBD2|NA|TRBV20-1|17|TRBJ2-1
TGCAGTGCTGAAGGACTAGCGGGAGCTCGGAAGGGCACTGAGCAGTTCTTC
CSAEGLAGARKGTEQFF
>TRBD1|NA|TRBV9|14|TRBJ1-2
TGTGCCAGCAGTCAAACAGGGGCTAACTATGGCTACACCTTC
CASSQTGANYGYTF
>NA|NA|TRBV7-2|13|TRBJ2-3
TGTGCCAGCAGACTTACCGGGACAGATACGCAGTATTTT
CASRLTGTDTQYF
>TRBD2|many|TRBV7-2|15|TRBJ2-3
TGTGCCAGCAGCTTACTAGCGGGTTTCACAGATACGCAGTATTTT
CASSLLAGFTDTQYF
>TRBD2|NA|TRBV7-2|17|TRBJ2-3
TGTGCCAGCAGCTCGGGACTAGCGGGAGTAAAGTCTGCTACGCAGTATTTT
CASSSGLAGVKSATQYF
>NA|few|TRBV3-1|13|TRBJ2-6
TGTGCCAGCAGCCAGATTGGGGCCAACGTCCTGACTTTC
CASSQIGANVLTF
>NA|NA|TRBV7-3|14|TRBJ2-7
TGTGCCAGCAGCGTAAGTACTGGTGCCTTTAAGCAGTACTTC
CASSVSTGAFKQYF
>NA|NA|TRBV12-3/TRBV12-4|13|TRBJ2-1
TGTGCCAGCAGAAGGTGGCGTGGAGATGAGCAGTTCTTC
CASRRWRGDEQFF
>NA|NA|TRBV5-1|16|TRBJ2-3
TGCGCCAGCAGCTCCTCAGTCTTGGGCTTGACAGATACGCAGTATTTT
CASSSSVLGLTDTQYF
>NA|NA|TRBV6-2/TRBV6-3|14|TRBJ2-1
TGTGCCAGCAGTTACGTGAGACTGAACAATGAGCAGTTCTTC
CASSYVRLNNEQFF
>NA|NA|TRBV28|16|TRBJ2-3
TGTGCCAGCAGTTTAGGTCGGGTAGCCCTCACAGATACGCAGTATTTT
CASSLGRVALTDTQYF